This entry lists 29 T cell receptor beta chains sequenced from one sample in a study of blood T cell repertoires in COVID-19 (dated by TCRdb to between 2020 and 2021). The library relied on the immunoSEQ multiplex PCR assay. TCRdb retrieved this table from immuneACCESS and kept in-frame rearrangements only. Not all clones are present; in checked studies, unresolved V genes account for under half, and no reason is known for the remainder. In this sample the table shows about 180,000 clones, roughly 87% of which occur a single time. The leading ten clones occupy about 2.1% of the sample. Sequenced sample: peripheral blood. These TCRs come from a man in his late teens or twenties who had recovered from COVID-19.

V gene TRBV2 combines with J gene TRBJ1-1, with 10 bases that match TRBD1. The CDR3 loop spans 15 amino acids. Germline V gene data show CDR1 as SNHLY and CDR2 as FYNNEI. V lost 7 bases, J lost 1 base, and 6 bases stayed unmatched. The CDR3 here is CASIRDRGANTEAFF. CDR3 coding DNA: TGTGCCAGCATTAGGGACAGGGGAGCGAACACTGAAGCTTTCTTT.

This chain links TRBV27 with TRBJ1-2, with 8 bases fitting TRBD1. With V trimmed by 8 bases and J by 10 bases, 6 bases remained unmatched. From germline, CDR1 is MNHEY and CDR2 SMNVEV (reference sequence). The length of the CDR3 is 11 residues. The CDR3 DNA follows: TGTGCCAGCGGAAACAGGGGGGACTACACCTTC. This sequence encodes CASGNRGDYTF.

The V and J genes are TRBV5-4 and TRBJ2-2, with D possibly being TRBD2 (5 bases). The CDR3 sequence is 16 residues long. V was clipped by 4 bases and J by 5 bases, with 18 bases between them. CDR1 and CDR2 (germline): SGHNT, YYREEE (reference sequence). The CDR3 sequence: CASSPPGELRTGELFF. CDR3 nucleotide sequence: TGTGCCAGCAGCCCCCCTGGGGAGCTGAGGACCGGGGAGCTGTTTTTT. Filled out from reference TRBV5-4 and TRBJ2-2, the complete variable domain reads ETGVTQSPTHLIKTRGQQVTLRCSSQSGHNTVSWYQQALGQGPQFIFQYYREEENGRGNFPPRFSGLQFPNYSSELNVNALELDDSALYLCASSPPGELRTGELFFGEGSRLTVL.

The rearrangement links TRBV10-3 to TRBJ2-1; 7 bases match TRBD2. From germline, CDR1 is ENHRY and CDR2 SYGVKD. This CDR3 comprises 16 residues. The J segment lost 8 bases and the V segment lost 7 bases, leaving 17 bases of the junction unmatched. The CDR3 DNA follows: TGTGCCATCAAACCTACCCCGGGGGGAGGGAGGGATGAGCAGTTCTTC. It encodes CAIKPTPGGGRDEQFF.

The chain uses TRBV7-8 and TRBJ1-6; TRBD1 aligns across 8 bases. The CDR3 loop spans 16 amino acids. V dropped 4 bases and J dropped 8; count of bases not matched to a gene: 10. Germline CDR1 SGHVS, CDR2 FQNEAQ. This CDR3 is CASSWQFTGGDSPLHF. The CDR3 nucleotides read TGTGCCAGCAGCTGGCAATTTACAGGGGGGGATTCACCCCTCCACTTT.

J is TRBJ2-5 and V is TRBV5-1, with D perhaps TRBD1 (6 bases). This CDR3 region has 15 residues. V was clipped by 0 bases and J by 5 bases, with 14 bases between them. Germline CDR1 is SGHRS and CDR2 is YFSETQ. CDR3 sequence (DNA): TGCGCCAGCAGCTTGGAAGGGACAAAAACGGAGACCCAGTACTTC. Protein product: CASSLEGTKTETQYF.

The rearrangement joins TRBV2 to TRBJ2-2; 11 bases agree with TRBD2. Germline-derived CDR1 and CDR2 are SNHLY and FYNNEI. The CDR3 consists of 16 residues. Germline trimming cut 5 bases from V and 1 base from J; bases unmatched to any gene: 3. As DNA, the CDR3 is TGTGCCAGCAGTCTAACTAGCGGGAGGAACACCGGGGAGCTGTTTTTT. Its translation: CASSLTSGRNTGELFF.

For the CDR3, the DNA is TGTGCCAGCTCCCCCGACAGTTTTATAAACGAGCAGTACTTC. Its translation is CASSPDSFINEQYF. This chain links TRBV18 with TRBJ2-7, with D perhaps matching TRBD1 (5 bases). Trimming stripped 6 bases from V and 5 bases from J, with 17 bases between. Germline CDR1 and CDR2: KGHSH and LQKENI. CDR3 length: 14 residues. The whole variable domain, remainder taken from reference TRBV18 and TRBJ2-7, is NAGVMQNPRHLVRRRGQEARLRCSPMKGHSHVYWYRQLPEEGLKFMVYLQKENIIDESGMPKERFSAEFPKEGPSILRIQQVVRGDSAAYFCASSPDSFINEQYFGPGTRLTVT.

The chain couples TRBV4-2 to TRBJ2-7, with 9 bases aligning to TRBD2. Germline CDR1 LGHNA, CDR2 YNFKEQ. V gave up 6 bases and J gave up 6 bases; unmatched junction bases: 9. The CDR3 runs 14 residues. The CDR3 nucleotides read TGTGCCAGCAGTTCCTATAGCGGGAGCGGCGAGCAGTACTTC. It codes for CASSSYSGSGEQYF.

Worth noting for this clone: This sample includes further DNA sequences coding for the same CDR3. The chain links TRBV18 to TRBJ1-2; TRBD1 aligns across 7 bases. This CDR3 comprises 14 residues. The V gene end was trimmed by 0 bases and the J gene end by 4 bases; junction bases not matched to a gene: 2. Looked up from germline, CDR1 is KGHSH and CDR2 is LQKENI. CDR3 loop: CASSPPGQSYGYTF. The CDR3 DNA follows: TGTGCCAGCTCACCACCGGGACAGTCCTATGGCTACACCTTC.

The rearrangement joins TRBV27 to TRBJ2-5; D is unresolved. From germline, CDR1 is MNHEY and CDR2 SMNVEV (reference sequence). The ends were cut back, 2 bases at V and 3 bases at J, with 13 bases in the middle. The CDR3 is 15 residues long. The CDR3 DNA reads as TGTGCCAGCAGTTTAATCGCCGCAGGTAAAGAGACCCAGTACTTC. Protein product: CASSLIAAGKETQYF.

DNA of the CDR3: TGTGCCAGCAGCATAGCCCGGGCAGGGGGGAATTCACCCCTCCACTTT. This encodes CASSIARAGGNSPLHF. The chain couples TRBV27 to TRBJ1-6; 7 bases map to TRBD1. The CDR3 extends over 16 amino acids. J gave up 7 bases and V 6 bases, and 12 bases lay outside the gene matches. The germline gives CDR1 MNHEY, CDR2 SMNVEV (reference sequence).

This clone has a handful of counts. The gene calls are TRBV5-4 and TRBJ2-1; D is possibly TRBD2 (5 bases). There are 11 residues in the CDR3. V dropped 3 bases and J dropped 8 bases, with 6 bases sitting between them. Germline lookup yields CDR1 SGHNT and CDR2 YYREEE (reference sequence). CDR3: CASSSGDEQFF. CDR3 DNA sequence: TGTGCCAGCAGCTCCGGGGATGAGCAGTTCTTC.

V and J are TRBV4-3 and TRBJ2-1; D possibly corresponds to TRBD2 (7 bases). Trimming stripped 2 bases from V and 7 bases from J, with 15 bases between. Germline CDR1 LGHNA, CDR2 YSLEER. The CDR3 sequence is 15 residues long. CDR3 DNA sequence: TGCGCCAGCAGCCAACAGGGAGGGGGGAAGAATGAGCAGTTCTTC. This codes for CASSQQGGGKNEQFF.

In nucleotides, the CDR3 is TGTGCCAGCAGCCAAGGGGCGGGGAACTACAATGAGCAGTTCTTC. Protein product: CASSQGAGNYNEQFF. The J gene is TRBJ2-1, the V gene TRBV14; the D gene is possibly TRBD2 (6 bases). This CDR3 contains 15 residues. Trimming pared 1 base from V and 3 bases from J, leaving 10 bases between. Per the germline V gene, CDR1 is SGHDN and CDR2 is FVKESK.

The gene calls are TRBV10-3 and TRBJ1-1; a possible D gene is TRBD1 (5 bases). Germline lookup yields CDR1 ENHRY and CDR2 SYGVKD. Trimming took off 2 bases at V and 4 bases at J, with 8 bases between the two ends. The CDR3 contains 13 residues. The CDR3 region is CAISEGAGTEAFF. CDR3 in DNA: TGTGCCATCAGTGAGGGGGCTGGCACTGAAGCTTTCTTT.

The rearrangement uses TRBV5-1 and TRBJ2-3, with 7 bases matching TRBD2. From germline, CDR1 is SGHRS and CDR2 YFSETQ. The CDR3 runs 15 residues. The trim removed 1 base at V and 9 bases at J, leaving 11 bases unmatched. CDR3 residues: CASSLLASGKETQYF. CDR3 sequence (DNA): TGCGCCAGCAGCTTGTTAGCAAGCGGGAAGGAGACGCAGTATTTT.

The V gene is TRBV9, the J gene TRBJ2-3; 10 nucleotides agree with TRBD2. The CDR3 length is 15 residues. Trimming cost V 3 bases and J 5 bases; bases outside gene matches: 6. CDR1 is SGDLS and CDR2 is YYNGEE in the germline V gene. The DNA for the CDR3 is TGTGCCAGCAGCGAGCGGGAGGGGATTAAAGATACGCAGTATTTT. Its protein is CASSEREGIKDTQYF.

The chain joins TRBV7-2 to TRBJ1-2; TRBD1 agrees at 11 bases. CDR1 SGHTA and CDR2 FQGNSA come from the germline V gene. The V and J ends lost 1 base and 6 bases, in that order; junction bases with no gene match: 4. The CDR3 has 15 amino acids. This CDR3 is CASSLGGQGADGYTF. The DNA for the CDR3 is TGTGCCAGCAGCTTAGGCGGACAGGGGGCGGATGGCTACACCTTC.

This rearrangement joins TRBV15 to TRBJ2-7, with 16 bases fitting TRBD2. Germline CDR1 is LNHNV and CDR2 is YYDKDF (reference sequence). There are 17 residues in the CDR3. J gave up 0 bases and V 5 bases, and 4 bases lay outside the gene matches. The CDR3 DNA follows: TGTGCCACCAGCCTCGGGACTAGCGGGAGGGCCTCCTACGAGCAGTACTTC. Translation gives CATSLGTSGRASYEQYF.

This clone was seen just once. V and J are TRBV3-1 (or the pseudogene TRBV3-2) and TRBJ2-7; D unresolved. Per the germline V gene, CDR1 is LGHDT and CDR2 is YNNKEL (reference sequence). The CDR3 has 15 amino acids. The V gene lost 3 bases and the J gene lost 2 bases, with 14 bases spanning the gap. The CDR3 spells CASSQFPRQAYEQYF. DNA of the CDR3: TGTGCCAGCAGCCAGTTTCCCCGACAAGCCTACGAGCAGTACTTC.

The chain uses TRBV12-3 or TRBV12-4 and TRBJ2-1; TRBD2 matches 12 bases. The CDR3 spans 12 residues. The ends lost 6 bases at V and 16 bases at J; junction bases unmatched: 7. DNA for the CDR3: TGTGCCAGCAGAACAGCTAGCGGGAGGGATTTCTTC. Protein: CASRTASGRDFF.

CDR3 in amino acids: CASSRGGMGLNQPQHF. The CDR3 DNA is TGTGCCAGCAGCAGGGGCGGGATGGGGCTCAATCAGCCCCAGCATTTT. The chain joins TRBV7-2 to TRBJ1-5, with D possibly TRBD1 on 5 matching bases. V dropped 5 bases and J dropped 3 bases, with 17 bases sitting between them. CDR3 length equals 16 residues. Germline V gives CDR1 SGHTA, CDR2 FQGNSA. The full variable domain, in which reference TRBV7-2 and TRBJ1-5 provide the parts outside the CDR3, is GAGVSQSPSNKVTEKGKDVELRCDPISGHTALYWYRQSLGQGLEFLIYFQGNSAPDKSGLPSDRFSAERTGGSVSTLTIQRTQQEDSAVYLCASSRGGMGLNQPQHFGDGTRLSIL.

The chain employs TRBV10-3 and TRBJ2-7; 8 bases fit TRBD1. The germline V gene has CDR1 ENHRY and CDR2 SYGVKD. The CDR3 runs to 12 residues. The V segment lost 11 bases and the J segment 5 bases; nucleotides outside the gene matches: 8. This chain's CDR3 is CALRDRSNEQYF. Written as DNA, the CDR3 is TGTGCCCTCCGGGACAGGAGTAACGAGCAGTACTTC.

The chain employs TRBV29-1 and TRBJ2-7; a possible D gene is TRBD1 (6 bases). Germline V CDR1 and CDR2: SQVTM, ANQGSEA. The V end lost 3 bases, the J end lost 2 bases, and 17 bases lay between the germline ends. The CDR3 consists of 15 residues. This chain's CDR3 is CSVDKGQGTTYEQYF. Written as DNA, the CDR3 is TGCAGCGTTGACAAGGGGCAGGGGACAACCTACGAGCAGTACTTC.

The chain recombines TRBV28 with TRBJ1-5; 10 nucleotides align to TRBD1. The V gene end was trimmed by 6 bases and the J gene end by 6 bases; junction bases not matched to a gene: 8. This CDR3 spans 15 amino acids. The V gene's germline CDR1 is MDHEN and CDR2 SYDVKM. The DNA for the CDR3 is TGTGCCAGCAGGGAGGGACAGGGGATGTCTCAGCCCCAGCATTTT. Translated, it gives CASREGQGMSQPQHF.

The rearrangement joins TRBV27 to TRBJ1-2, with D tentatively TRBD1 (6 bases). The V and J ends lost 6 bases and 3 bases respectively, with 14 bases between them. CDR1 and CDR2 (germline): MNHEY, SMNVEV (reference sequence). CDR3 size: 14 residues. The CDR3 bases are TGTGCCAGCAGGTACAAGGACAGCTACTATGGCTACACCTTC. As protein: CASRYKDSYYGYTF.

V is TRBV18 and J is TRBJ1-5, with a tentative D call TRBD1 (6 bases). CDR1 and CDR2 (germline): KGHSH, LQKENI. The CDR3 spans 14 residues. V gave up 2 bases and J gave up 6 bases, with 11 bases separating them. CDR3 residues: CASSPGGKGQPQHF. For the CDR3, the DNA is TGTGCCAGCTCACCAGGGGGCAAGGGTCAGCCCCAGCATTTT. Complete variable domain (other parts from reference TRBV18 and TRBJ1-5): NAGVMQNPRHLVRRRGQEARLRCSPMKGHSHVYWYRQLPEEGLKFMVYLQKENIIDESGMPKERFSAEFPKEGPSILRIQQVVRGDSAAYFCASSPGGKGQPQHFGDGTRLSIL.

The rearrangement uses TRBV28 and TRBJ1-2; D might be TRBD1 (5 bases). Germline V gene data show CDR1 as MDHEN and CDR2 as SYDVKM. Trimming removed 6 bases at V and 4 bases at J, with 9 bases between. This CDR3 is built from 12 residues. CDR3: CASRTDLYGYTF. CDR3 in DNA: TGTGCCAGCAGGACAGACCTCTATGGCTACACCTTC.